The 25 T cell receptor beta chains presented below share a single source sample, sequenced in a study of shared clonotypes between healthy human individuals. Some clones are missing from TCRdb's copy, which holds only in-frame ones; the method was immunoSEQ multiplex PCR. The profile shows over 2 million clones, roughly 95% of them singletons. In the naive CD8 group, cells lacked CD45RO and were positively selected for CCR7, so terminally differentiated effector memory CD45RA+ cells were left out. The sequenced sample consisted of naive CD8+ T cells sorted from blood. The origin of the receptors is a man between 18 and 35 years old in good health.

This clone was detected only once. The CDR3 is CASSPPVEDTGELFF. The CDR3 DNA follows: TGTGCCAGCAGCCCCCCGGTGGAAGACACCGGGGAGCTGTTTTTT. The rearrangement joins TRBV11-2 to TRBJ2-2; D call uncertain. This CDR3 spans 15 amino acids. V was shortened by 5 bases and J by 3 bases, with 13 bases between the two germline ends. CDR1 and CDR2 (germline): SGHAT, FQNNGV.

This clone was detected only a few times. The CDR3 DNA reads TGCGCCAGCAGCCAAGAGTTCGGGGACAGGGCCACAACTAATGAAAAACTGTTTTTT. This sequence encodes CASSQEFGDRATTNEKLFF. The rearrangement joins TRBV4-1 to TRBJ1-4; 9 bases match TRBD1. CDR1 MGHRA and CDR2 YSYEKL come from the germline V gene. Trimming removed 0 bases from V and 0 bases from J; junction bases left unmatched: 8. The CDR3 contains 19 residues.

The chain couples TRBV27 to TRBJ2-7, with D perhaps given as TRBD1 or TRBD2 (5 bases each). Germline loops: CDR1 MNHEY, CDR2 SMNVEV (reference sequence). The CDR3 contains 14 residues. V was trimmed by 8 bases and J by 2 bases, leaving 16 bases between them. The CDR3 reads CASRPRGGAYEQYF. In nucleotides, the CDR3 is TGTGCCAGCCGGCCTCGGGGCGGAGCCTACGAGCAGTACTTC.

This sequence joins TRBV30 and TRBJ1-6, with no clear D. The CDR3 contains 17 residues. With 0 bases removed from V and 0 bases from J, the gap between germline ends came to 12 bases. Germline assignment: CDR1 GTSNPN and CDR2 SVGIG (reference sequence). CDR3 loop: CAWSVVPPSSYNSPLHF. For the CDR3, the DNA is TGTGCCTGGAGTGTAGTCCCGCCGAGCTCCTATAATTCACCCCTCCACTTT.

This clone was detected once. This rearrangement joins TRBV28 to TRBJ2-1; D may be TRBD2 (6 bases). The CDR3 is 15 amino acids. Germline loops: CDR1 MDHEN, CDR2 SYDVKM. The V end was cut by 5 bases, the J end by 5 bases, with 16 bases between. Here the CDR3 DNA reads TGTGCCAGCAGTGACTCCGGGACTCCAAACAATGAGCAGTTCTTC. Residues: CASSDSGTPNNEQFF.

Note on this clone: Other nucleotide sequences in the sample specify the same CDR3. The chain joins TRBV7-9 to TRBJ2-3, with D perhaps TRBD2 (5 bases). The V end was cut by 3 bases, the J end by 6 bases, with 7 bases between. The CDR3 is 12 residues long. Germline V gene lookup returns CDR1 SEHNR and CDR2 FQNEAQ (reference sequence). The CDR3: CASSLGADTQYF. CDR3 bases: TGTGCCAGCAGCTTGGGAGCCGATACGCAGTATTTT.

The V call is TRBV13, the J call TRBJ2-7, with a tentative D call TRBD1 (6 bases). The CDR3 runs to 14 residues. Germline CDR1 PRHDT, CDR2 FYEKMQ (reference sequence). Deletions cut 4 bases from V and 2 bases from J, with 12 bases between. CDR3 amino acids: CASSSGQIPYEQYF. The CDR3 bases are TGTGCCAGCAGCTCAGGACAGATTCCCTACGAGCAGTACTTC.

The chain uses TRBV11-2 and TRBJ1-3; the D gene is possibly TRBD1 (6 bases). Trimming left V 7 bases short and J 0 bases short, with 10 bases between. Germline values: CDR1 SGHAT, CDR2 FQNNGV. This CDR3 has 14 amino acids. CDR3 amino acids: CASKGGVSGNTIYF. The CDR3 coding sequence is TGTGCCAGCAAGGGGGGAGTCTCTGGAAACACCATATATTTT.

This clone has just one count. This CDR3 is CASSQERRTYQETQYF. In DNA, the CDR3 is TGTGCCAGCAGCCAAGAAAGGAGGACTTACCAAGAGACCCAGTACTTC. The rearrangement uses TRBV14 and TRBJ2-5, with D maybe TRBD2 (5 bases). Germline CDR1 is SGHDN and CDR2 is FVKESK. The V end lost 0 bases, the J end lost 0 bases, and 11 bases lay between the germline ends. The CDR3 sequence is 16 residues long. Full variable domain (rest looked up from reference TRBV14 and TRBJ2-5): EAGVTQFPSHSVIEKGQTVTLRCDPISGHDNLYWYRRVMGKEIKFLLHFVKESKQDESGMPNNRFLAERTGGTYSTLKVQPAELEDSGVYFCASSQERRTYQETQYFGPGTRLLVL.

The chain links TRBV19 to TRBJ1-6, with a possible D match to TRBD1 (6 bases). Looked up from germline, CDR1 is LNHDA and CDR2 is SQIVND (reference sequence). V was cut by 1 base and J by 7 bases, with 14 bases left in between. The CDR3 covers 16 residues. The CDR3 DNA reads as TGTGCCAGTAGTATAGCCCCGACAGGATTCAATTCACCCCTCCACTTT. Amino acid sequence: CASSIAPTGFNSPLHF. Based on the CDR3 plus reference TRBV19 and TRBJ1-6, the full variable domain is DGGITQSPKYLFRKEGQNVTLSCEQNLNHDAMYWYRQDPGQGLRLIYYSQIVNDFQKGDIAEGYSVSREKKESFPLTVTSAQKNPTAFYLCASSIAPTGFNSPLHFGNGTRLTVT.

This chain joins TRBV7-9 and TRBJ2-5; possible D gene TRBD1, 5 bases. Germline assignment: CDR1 SEHNR and CDR2 FQNEAQ (reference sequence). The CDR3 has 15 amino acids. The germline V and J ends were trimmed by 2 bases and 5 bases, with 15 bases remaining between them. CDR3 residues: CASSLYSRVWETQYF. The CDR3 nucleotides are TGTGCCAGCAGCTTATATAGCAGGGTTTGGGAGACCCAGTACTTC. Together with reference TRBV7-9 and TRBJ2-5, the CDR3 gives the full variable domain: DTGVSQNPRHKITKRGQNVTFRCDPISEHNRLYWYRQTLGQGPEFLTYFQNEAQLEKSRLLSDRFSAERPKGSFSTLEIQRTEQGDSAMYLCASSLYSRVWETQYFGPGTRLLVL.

Comment on this clone: This sample also contains other DNA sequences that code for the same CDR3. V gene TRBV5-1 combines with J gene TRBJ2-1, with TRBD1 matching over 11 bases. There are 14 residues in the CDR3. The germline gives CDR1 SGHRS, CDR2 YFSETQ. Trimming cost V 3 bases and J 8 bases; bases outside gene matches: 4. The CDR3 is CASSSGQGADEQFF. The CDR3 nucleotides read TGCGCCAGCAGCTCCGGACAGGGGGCGGATGAGCAGTTCTTC.

The chain is built from TRBV19 and TRBJ1-5, with D possibly being TRBD1 (6 bases). Trimming pared 4 bases from V and 0 bases from J, leaving 16 bases between. Germline CDR1 LNHDA, CDR2 SQIVND (reference sequence). The CDR3 sequence is 17 residues long. This CDR3 is CASSTLRGIYSNQPQHF. The DNA for the CDR3 is TGTGCCAGTAGTACCCTCAGGGGAATCTATAGCAATCAGCCCCAGCATTTT.

CDR3 sequence: CASSPTSGGVVETQYF. The CDR3 coding sequence is TGCGCCAGCAGTCCGACTAGCGGGGGGGTGGTAGAGACCCAGTACTTC. The chain uses TRBV5-1 and TRBJ2-5; 14 bases match TRBD2. With 5 bases clipped from V and 4 bases from J, the junction kept 7 bases outside the gene matches. CDR3 size: 16 residues. Germline assignment: CDR1 SGHRS and CDR2 YFSETQ. Using reference TRBV5-1 and TRBJ2-5 for the parts outside the CDR3, the full variable domain is KAGVTQTPRYLIKTRGQQVTLSCSPISGHRSVSWYQQTPGQGLQFLFEYFSETQRNKGNFPGRFSGRQFSNSRSEMNVSTLELGDSALYLCASSPTSGGVVETQYFGPGTRLLVL.

The rearrangement uses TRBV27 and TRBJ2-5, with a possible D match to TRBD2 (6 bases). Per the germline V gene, CDR1 is MNHEY and CDR2 is SMNVEV (reference sequence). This CDR3 region has 17 residues. V lost 3 bases and J lost 4, with 21 bases in between. In DNA, the CDR3 is TGTGCCAGCAGTTTTTGGGGGGACTCACCGGGTTCAGAGACCCAGTACTTC. It yields the protein CASSFWGDSPGSETQYF.

V usage is TRBV19 and J usage is TRBJ2-5; D may be TRBD1 (6 bases). CDR1 is LNHDA and CDR2 is SQIVND in the germline V gene (reference sequence). V was trimmed by 9 bases and J by 3 bases, leaving 17 bases between them. This CDR3 has 14 residues. The CDR3 nucleotides are TGTGCCAGCAATAAGGGAGAGGGGGAAGAGACCCAGTACTTC. This translates into CASNKGEGEETQYF.

The chain joins TRBV2 to TRBJ2-7, with D perhaps TRBD2 (7 bases). The CDR3 length is 15 residues. CDR1 SNHLY and CDR2 FYNNEI come from the germline V gene. Trimming took off 5 bases at V and 5 bases at J, with 19 bases between the two ends. This chain's CDR3 is CASSRSLAAGDEQYF. CDR3 bases: TGTGCCAGCAGTCGCAGCCTAGCGGCAGGGGACGAGCAGTACTTC.

The chain joins TRBV4-1 to TRBJ1-6, with D perhaps TRBD1 (5 bases). Between the trimmed V and J ends, which lost 10 bases and 7 bases, there was a span of 14 bases. This CDR3 has 13 residues. Germline loops: CDR1 MGHRA, CDR2 YSYEKL. The CDR3 DNA reads TGCGCCACCTCCGGGACGGGCAATTCACCCCTCCACTTT. It specifies CATSGTGNSPLHF.

This chain links TRBV4-1 with TRBJ1-6, with D unclear. The CDR3 extends over 15 amino acids. V was shortened by 4 bases and J by 10 bases, with 17 bases between the two germline ends. The germline CDR1 and CDR2 sequences are MGHRA and YSYEKL. The CDR3 sequence is CASSPPTGSSSPLHF. CDR3 bases: TGCGCCAGCAGCCCCCCAACGGGGAGCTCCTCACCCCTCCACTTT.

The chain is built from TRBV21-1 and TRBJ2-7; the D call in the table, TRBD2, was not verified against the DNA. TRBV21-1 represents a pseudogene. CDR3 length: 16 amino acids. The CDR3 coding sequence is TGTGCCAGCAGCAAAACTGGCGGGGACTCCTCATACGAGCAGTACTTC. This translates into CASSKTGGDSSYEQYF.

This sequence joins TRBV27 and TRBJ2-7, with 10 bases fitting TRBD2. CDR1 and CDR2 (germline): MNHEY, SMNVEV (reference sequence). There are 15 residues in the CDR3. The V gene end was trimmed by 5 bases and the J gene end by 5 bases; junction bases not matched to a gene: 9. The CDR3 protein is CASSPLAGAFHEQYF. In DNA, the CDR3 is TGTGCCAGCAGTCCCCTAGCGGGAGCTTTCCACGAGCAGTACTTC.

In its sample, this clone was seen once. This chain links TRBV2 with TRBJ2-7; 7 nucleotides line up with TRBD1. Per the germline V gene, CDR1 is SNHLY and CDR2 is FYNNEI. V lost 4 bases, J lost 0 bases, and 6 bases stayed unmatched. The CDR3 contains 15 residues. CDR3 amino acids: CASSVRDSLSYEQYF. CDR3 in DNA: TGTGCCAGCAGTGTCCGGGACAGCCTCTCCTACGAGCAGTACTTC. The full variable domain, completed using reference TRBV2 and TRBJ2-7, is EPEVTQTPSHQVTQMGQEVILRCVPISNHLYFYWYRQILGQKVEFLVSFYNNEISEKSEIFDDQFSVERPDGSNFTLKIRSTKLEDSAMYFCASSVRDSLSYEQYFGPGTRLTVT.

The gene calls are TRBV6-6 and TRBJ2-7, with D perhaps matching TRBD2 (6 bases). Germline lookup yields CDR1 MNHNY and CDR2 SVGAGI (reference sequence). The CDR3 runs 15 residues. Trimming took 5 bases from V and 1 from J, leaving 15 bases between them. The CDR3 loop is CASSPEGTPSYEQYF. The CDR3 DNA follows: TGTGCCAGCAGTCCTGAGGGGACTCCTTCCTACGAGCAGTACTTC.

The chain combines TRBV9 with TRBJ2-2; TRBD2 is a possible D gene (7 bases). V shed 3 bases and J shed 7 bases, with 13 bases lying between them. The CDR3 consists of 14 residues. Per germline, CDR1 SGDLS and CDR2 YYNGEE. DNA of the CDR3: TGTGCCAGCAGCGCGGGGGGCGCCGGCGGGGAGCTGTTTTTT. Amino acids: CASSAGGAGGELFF.

This rearrangement joins TRBV10-2 to TRBJ1-1; TRBD1 matches 7 bases. With 5 bases clipped from V and 1 base from J, the junction kept 4 bases outside the gene matches. In germline, CDR1 is WSHSY, CDR2 SAAADI. The CDR3 spans 14 residues. The CDR3 sequence: CASSSGGPNTEAFF. The CDR3 nucleotides read TGCGCCAGCAGTTCAGGGGGGCCGAACACTGAAGCTTTCTTT.